This T cell receptor beta chain was captured in a study of OX40 agonist ivuxolimab in advanced cancers. The CDR3 has 11 residues. CDR1 SGHRS and CDR2 YFSETQ come from the germline V gene. The assay was immunoSEQ multiplex PCR, and TCRdb's table has in-frame clones only and misses some. The table includes 50,000 to 65,000 clones, roughly nine tenths detected once. General observations from the study: Patients who responded partially at 0.1-3.0 mg/kg showed clonal expansion ranking among the lowest. Clones of CD4+ and CD8+ blood T cells grew by week 6 at doses of 0.1 to 3.0 mg/kg. Expanded clones were, on average, more numerous among CD8+ T cells than CD4+.

Details on this clone: The antigen is unknown. One end of the junction does not line up with germline, which may come from a read error.

Sample: CD4+ or CD8+ T cells sorted from blood, taken in a trial of the OX40 agonist ivuxolimab. The V call is TRBV5-1, the J call TRBJ2-5; weak D call: TRBD1 (6 bases). Matching the DNA end better, TRBJ2-7 makes the J call doubtful. This TCR was sampled from an adult with an advanced solid tumor such as melanoma, head and neck, liver or kidney cancer. The CDR3 sequence is CVSSEGVEQYF. The CDR3 nucleotides read TGCGTCAGCAGCGAGGGGGTCGAGCAGTACTTC.